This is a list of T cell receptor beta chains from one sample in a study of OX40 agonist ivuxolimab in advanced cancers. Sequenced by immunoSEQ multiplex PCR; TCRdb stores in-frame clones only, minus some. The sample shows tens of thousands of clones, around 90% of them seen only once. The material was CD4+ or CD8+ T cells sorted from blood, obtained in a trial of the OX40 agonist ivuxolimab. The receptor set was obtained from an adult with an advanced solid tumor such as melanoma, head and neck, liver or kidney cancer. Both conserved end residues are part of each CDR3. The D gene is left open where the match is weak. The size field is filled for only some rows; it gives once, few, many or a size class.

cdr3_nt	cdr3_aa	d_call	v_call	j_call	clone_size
TGTGCCAGCAGCTTAGACGGGACAGGGGTTACAGATACGCAGTATTTT	CASSLDGTGVTDTQYF	TRBD1	TRBV7-2	TRBJ2-3	NA
TGTGCCAGTAGCACAGGGGGCAAAACTAACACCGGGGAGCTGTTTTTT	CASSTGGKTNTGELFF	TRBD1	TRBV19	TRBJ2-2	NA
TGCGCCAGCAGCCAAGGGCTGACAGGGACCTACGAGCAGTACTTC	CASSQGLTGTYEQYF	TRBD1	TRBV4-3	TRBJ2-7	NA
TGTGCCAGCAGCCCCCCTCCTGACGGGCCCGGGGCCAACGTCCTGACTTTC	CASSPPPDGPGANVLTF	NA	TRBV7-9	TRBJ2-6	NA
TGTGCCAGCAGCTCTAGAGGGACAGGGAGAGCTGAAGCTTTCTTT	CASSSRGTGRAEAFF	TRBD1	TRBV11-2	TRBJ1-1	NA
TGTGCCAGCTCACCGGGACTAGCGGGGAACACCGGGGAGCTGTTTTTT	CASSPGLAGNTGELFF	TRBD2	TRBV18	TRBJ2-2	once
TGTGCCAGCAGTTACTCCCGGACAGGGCTAGGTGATGGCTACACCTTC	CASSYSRTGLGDGYTF	TRBD1	TRBV6-5	TRBJ1-2	NA
TGTGCCAGCAGTCCCCCTCCGAACACTGAAGCTTTCTTT	CASSPPPNTEAFF	NA	TRBV28	TRBJ1-1	NA
TGTGCCAGCAGTTTACCCATAACAGGGGTTTTGGGCTACACCTTC	CASSLPITGVLGYTF	TRBD1	TRBV28	TRBJ1-2	NA
TGCGCCAGCAGCCAATTTGGGTCCCGTTTGAGTGCTGATATAGCCAAAAACATTCAGTACTTC	CASSQFGSRLSADIAKNIQYF	NA	TRBV4-1	TRBJ2-4	NA
TGTGCCAGCAGCTTGGTCCTTCCCATGGGCACAGATACGCAGTATTTT	CASSLVLPMGTDTQYF	NA	TRBV5-6	TRBJ2-3	NA
TGTGCCTGGAATCAGGAAATCGGGTACAGGCTTAACTATGGCTACACCTTC	CAWNQEIGYRLNYGYTF	NA	TRBV30	TRBJ1-2	few
TGTGCCAGCAGTTATACTAGCGGGAGATCCCACGAGCAGTACTTC	CASSYTSGRSHEQYF	TRBD2	TRBV6-5	TRBJ2-7	NA
TGCAGCGGGGGGATCGGGGAAAAACTGTTTTTT	CSGGIGEKLFF	NA	TRBV29-1	TRBJ1-4	NA
TGTGCCAGCAGCTTAGGGGGCATGATGGATTCACCCCTCCACTTT	CASSLGGMMDSPLHF	NA	TRBV7-2	TRBJ1-6	NA
TGTGCCAGCAGTGCGAGGGGAGTAGGCACTGAAGCTTTCTTT	CASSARGVGTEAFF	NA	TRBV6-1	TRBJ1-1	NA
TGTGCCTCCACACCGGGGGTAGGCTATGGCTACACCTTC	CASTPGVGYGYTF	NA	TRBV2	TRBJ1-2	few
TGTGCCAGCAGCGTAGATATAGGGATAGGAGATACGCAGTATTTT	CASSVDIGIGDTQYF	NA	TRBV9	TRBJ2-3	NA
TGTGCCAGCAACCCGACAGGGGACGGGGAAAAACTGTTTTTT	CASNPTGDGEKLFF	TRBD1	TRBV5-6	TRBJ1-4	NA
TGTGCCAGCAGCTCCATGGGACAGGGAGAGACCCAGTACTTC	CASSSMGQGETQYF	TRBD1	TRBV5-5	TRBJ2-5	NA
TGTGCCAGCTCCGCGGGACAGACAAATGAAAAACTGTTTTTT	CASSAGQTNEKLFF	TRBD1	TRBV18	TRBJ1-4	NA
TGTGCCAGCTCACGGACTAGCGGCAACACCGGGGAGCTGTTTTTT	CASSRTSGNTGELFF	TRBD2	TRBV18	TRBJ2-2	NA
TGTGCCAGCACCCTAGGCAGTTACTATGGCTACACCTTC	CASTLGSYYGYTF	NA	TRBV28	TRBJ1-2	NA
TGTGCCAGCAGCTTGGGACCCAAGAGCTCCTACAATGAGCAGTTCTTC	CASSLGPKSSYNEQFF	NA	TRBV5-6	TRBJ2-1	NA
TGCAGCGTTGAATCAGGATCCGTGAACACTGAAGCTTTCTTT	CSVESGSVNTEAFF	NA	TRBV29-1	TRBJ1-1	once
TGTGCCAGCAACCCTCCCCGGGACAGGGCCTACGAGCAGTACTTC	CASNPPRDRAYEQYF	NA	TRBV21-1	TRBJ2-7	NA
TGTGCCAGCAGCTTGGTTCGACAGGCTTCTCGGGAAAAACTGTTTTTT	CASSLVRQASREKLFF	NA	TRBV5-6	TRBJ1-4	NA
TGTGCCAGCGGGCAGGGGGCCGTCGAAGCTTTCTTT	CASGQGAVEAFF	TRBD1	TRBV11-2	TRBJ1-1	NA
TGTGCCAGCAGCGTAGCCGGGCTCAACAATGAGCAGTTCTTC	CASSVAGLNNEQFF	NA	TRBV9	TRBJ2-1	NA
TGTGCCAGCAGCGTAGGGGACAGGGTGGTCGAGCAGTACTTC	CASSVGDRVVEQYF	TRBD1	TRBV9	TRBJ2-7	NA
TGTGCCAGCAGTCCGGACAGGAGGAACACTGAAGCTTTCTTT	CASSPDRRNTEAFF	TRBD1	TRBV27	TRBJ1-1	NA